A selection of T cell receptor beta chains follows, all from one sample in a study of cytomegalovirus exposure and HLA in healthy donors. Here immunoSEQ multiplex PCR was the method, and the copy in TCRdb shows in-frame clones only, minus some. The repertoire holds about 220,000 clones, with 76% as singletons. The sequenced sample consisted of PBMCs. The receptor set was obtained from a man in his late teens or twenties in good health and CMV-seronegative. The CDR3 runs from the conserved cysteine through the conserved F or W. D genes are given only for firm matches. Only some rows state a clone size, as once, few, many or a class for expanded clones.

V gene	J gene	D gene	CDR3 length	clone size	CDR3 protein	CDR3 DNA
TRBV2	TRBJ2-4	TRBD1	16	-	CASRSRTGVGKNIQYF	TGTGCCAGCAGATCCAGGACAGGGGTCGGCAAAAACATTCAGTACTTC
TRBV5-6	TRBJ1-2	-	14	-	CASSLGTENYGYTF	TGTGCCAGCAGCTTGGGGACAGAGAACTATGGCTACACCTTC
TRBV4-2	TRBJ1-1	TRBD1	17	-	CASSQRGRNRGLTEAFF	TGTGCCAGCAGCCAAAGGGGGAGAAACAGGGGGCTCACTGAAGCTTTCTTT
TRBV5-6	TRBJ2-5	-	14	-	CASSPKRYQETQYF	TGTGCCAGCAGCCCAAAGCGGTACCAAGAGACCCAGTACTTC
TRBV9	TRBJ2-2	TRBD1	15	-	CASSAGTGGPGELFF	TGTGCCAGCAGCGCCGGGACAGGGGGCCCCGGGGAGCTGTTTTTT
TRBV9	TRBJ2-5	-	14	-	CASSVGGGMETQYF	TGTGCCAGCAGCGTAGGAGGGGGAATGGAGACCCAGTACTTC
TRBV10-3	TRBJ2-7	TRBD2	14	few	CAISPDSGRPEQYF	TGTGCCATCAGTCCCGATAGCGGGAGGCCCGAGCAGTACTTC
TRBV7-3	TRBJ1-4	-	15	-	CASSLSSRPNEKLFF	TGTGCCAGCAGCTTATCTTCGAGGCCTAATGAAAAACTGTTTTTT
TRBV5-4	TRBJ2-7	-	15	-	CASSAASASSYEQYF	TGTGCCAGCAGCGCCGCTAGCGCGAGCTCCTACGAGCAGTACTTC
TRBV4-1	TRBJ1-1	-	18	-	CASSQDRGLALGNTEAFF	TGCGCCAGCAGCCAAGATCGCGGGCTTGCGCTTGGGAACACTGAAGCTTTCTTT
TRBV2	TRBJ2-7	TRBD2	14	-	CASMGLAGDGEQYF	TGTGCCAGCATGGGGCTAGCGGGAGATGGCGAGCAGTACTTC